Sequencing of this TCR beta chain was carried out in a study of blood T cell repertoires in COVID-19. The overall study: Material from acute and convalescent COVID-19 was sourced from the United States, Italy and Spain.

Germline V gene sequence: CDR1 KGHSH, CDR2 LQKENI. Trimming shortened V by 5 bases and J by 0 bases, and 9 bases separated the two germline ends. There are 14 residues in the CDR3. Authors' processing steps: Scientists estimated how many nucleated cells there were by amplifying reference gene primers. This table comes from immunoSEQ multiplex PCR, and its TCRdb copy is limited to in-frame clones, with some not included. V and J calls and clone size follow that table, whereas D and trimming were derived from the DNA. The sample carries 55,000 to 65,000 clones, 65% to 85% recorded once. This sequence was found in a young man with COVID-19, enrolled during active disease. This chain uses TRBV18 with TRBJ2-3; the D gene is possibly TRBD1 (5 bases). Material for sequencing was peripheral blood. CDR3 nucleotide sequence: TGTGCCAGCTCAACGACAGCTAGCACAGATACGCAGTATTTT. It encodes CASSTTASTDTQYF.